One and the same sample provided the 24 T cell receptor beta chains below, sequenced in a study of graft-versus-host responses after intestinal transplantation. Their recognized antigens are unknown. Libraries were prepared by immunoSEQ multiplex PCR; TCRdb keeps only in-frame clonotypes and omits some of them. Among 45,000 to 50,000 clones, about nine tenths were seen once, and the ten largest hold more than 2%. This specimen was unstimulated CD4+ T cells sorted from spleen or lymph node cells, taken before transplant. These receptor sequences come from a human donor who was the organ donor for an intestinal transplant.

The chain recombines TRBV28 with TRBJ1-1, with a possible D match to TRBD1 (6 bases). Germline values: CDR1 MDHEN, CDR2 SYDVKM. CDR3 length: 13 amino acids. Trimming stripped 6 bases from V and 1 base from J, with 9 bases between. CDR3 nucleotides: TGTGCCAGCAGCCAGGGGACGAACACTGAAGCTTTCTTT. Protein sequence: CASSQGTNTEAFF.

Here the CDR3 DNA reads TGTGCCAGCAGTGAAGCCTATGGCTACACCTTC. Translating it yields CASSEAYGYTF. The chain links TRBV2 to TRBJ1-2, with D unclear. With 0 bases removed from V and 4 bases from J, the gap between germline ends came to 0 bases. Germline CDR1 reads SNHLY; CDR2 reads FYNNEI. This CDR3 region has 11 residues.

The gene calls are TRBV28 and TRBJ2-6; 9 bases agree with TRBD2. The CDR3 sequence is 18 residues long. Losses at the gene ends were 5 bases for V and 0 bases for J; bases not matched to a gene: 8. Germline V CDR1 and CDR2: MDHEN, SYDVKM. The DNA of the CDR3 is TGTGCCAGCAGTGCTACCGGGACTAGCTTCTCTGGGGCCAACGTCCTGACTTTC. Protein product: CASSATGTSFSGANVLTF.

In its sample, this clone was seen once. The chain couples TRBV7-6 to TRBJ2-1; D is perhaps TRBD1 or TRBD2 (5 bases each). This CDR3 has 16 residues. The V and J ends lost 5 bases and 5 bases respectively, with 19 bases between them. Looked up from germline, CDR1 is SGHVS and CDR2 is FNYEAQ. CDR3 protein: CASSHITGTFDNEQFF. In DNA, the CDR3 is TGTGCCAGCAGCCATATCACCGGGACGTTCGACAATGAGCAGTTCTTC.

The chain links TRBV25-1 to TRBJ2-7; D remains ambiguous. The length of the CDR3 is 12 residues. Per the germline V gene, CDR1 is MGHDK and CDR2 is SYGVNS. The V end lost 4 bases, the J end lost 0 bases, and 4 bases lay between the germline ends. This CDR3 is CASSVSSYEQYF. DNA of the CDR3: TGTGCCAGCAGTGTCTCCTCCTACGAGCAGTACTTC.

The rearrangement uses TRBV5-8 and TRBJ1-3; 7 bases line up with TRBD1. With 4 bases clipped from V and 0 bases from J, the junction kept 7 bases outside the gene matches. The CDR3 length is 16 residues. Germline CDR1 reads SGHTS; CDR2 reads YDEGEE. The CDR3 spells CASSRDRTSSGNTIYF. CDR3 bases: TGTGCCAGCAGCCGGGACAGAACCTCCTCTGGAAACACCATATATTTT.

The rearrangement uses TRBV9 and TRBJ1-1, with no clear D. V dropped 1 base and J dropped 1 base, with 5 bases sitting between them. The CDR3 length is 13 residues. From germline, CDR1 is SGDLS and CDR2 YYNGEE. CDR3 bases: TGTGCCAGCAGCGTAAACACGAACACTGAAGCTTTCTTT. Protein: CASSVNTNTEAFF.

This chain connects TRBV4-2 to TRBJ2-5, with 10 bases identical to TRBD2. The DNA end is more similar to TRBJ2-7, so the J call may be wrong. The CDR3 length is 17 residues. In germline, CDR1 is LGHNA, CDR2 YNFKEQ. The CDR3 spells CASSQGIRTSGAYEQYF. As DNA, the CDR3 is TGTGCCAGCAGCCAAGGTATCCGGACTAGCGGAGCCTACGAGCAGTACTTC.

The gene calls are TRBV28 and TRBJ2-1, with 9 bases matching TRBD2. V lost 0 bases, J lost 1 base, and 1 base stayed unmatched. Germline values: CDR1 MDHEN, CDR2 SYDVKM. The CDR3 extends over 16 amino acids. The CDR3 bases are TGTGCCAGCAGTTTATGGGGACTAGCATCCTACAATGAGCAGTTCTTC. Residues: CASSLWGLASYNEQFF.

The rearrangement uses TRBV4-1 and TRBJ2-5; 7 bases agree with TRBD2. After removal of 1 base from V and 4 bases from J, the junction contained 6 bases not matched to a gene. The germline CDR1 and CDR2 sequences are MGHRA and YSYEKL. This CDR3 comprises 15 residues. The CDR3 loop reads CASSQVGLGPETQYF. The CDR3 bases are TGCGCCAGCAGCCAAGTAGGACTAGGGCCAGAGACCCAGTACTTC.

The CDR3 coding sequence is TGTGCCAGCAGTTTAGTTGGGAACACTGAAGCTTTCTTT. Translating it yields CASSLVGNTEAFF. V and J are TRBV28 and TRBJ1-1; D is uncertain. The CDR3 contains 13 residues. V was cut by 2 bases and J by 1 base, with 5 bases left in between. Germline CDR1 and CDR2: MDHEN and SYDVKM. Using reference TRBV28 and TRBJ1-1 for the parts outside the CDR3, the full variable domain is DVKVTQSSRYLVKRTGEKVFLECVQDMDHENMFWYRQDPGLGLRLIYFSYDVKMKEKGDIPEGYSVSREKKERFSLILESASTNQTSMYLCASSLVGNTEAFFGQGTRLTVV.

The rearrangement joins TRBV5-1 to TRBJ2-2; unclear D gene. The V gene lost 0 bases and the J gene lost 4 bases, with 7 bases spanning the gap. The length of the CDR3 is 14 residues. In germline, CDR1 is SGHRS, CDR2 YFSETQ. CDR3 DNA sequence: TGCGCCAGCAGCTTGGCCAAGGTCACCGGGGAGCTGTTTTTT. This codes for CASSLAKVTGELFF.

As DNA, the CDR3 is TGTGCCAGCAGTTACTCATCGGGGAACTATGGCTACACCTTC. This codes for CASSYSSGNYGYTF. This chain connects TRBV6-5 to TRBJ1-2, with unresolved D. V shed 0 bases and J shed 2 bases, with 7 bases lying between them. CDR1 and CDR2 from the germline V gene are MNHEY and SVGAGI. This CDR3 has 14 amino acids.

The chain carries TRBV5-6 and TRBJ2-3; either TRBD1 or TRBD2 may supply D (5 bases each). Trimming shortened V by 4 bases and J by 8 bases, and 20 bases separated the two germline ends. Germline CDR1 is SGHDT and CDR2 is YYEEEE. This CDR3 is 15 amino acids long. The CDR3 here is CASSAPTRGEATQYF. Written as DNA, the CDR3 is TGTGCCAGCAGCGCACCCACTAGGGGCGAGGCTACGCAGTATTTT.

The chain employs TRBV5-6 and TRBJ1-5; 8 bases are shared with TRBD1. Germline CDR1 SGHDT, CDR2 YYEEEE. CDR3 length equals 14 residues. The ends lost 3 bases at V and 1 base at J; junction bases unmatched: 0. This chain's CDR3 is CASSWTGSNQPQHF. CDR3 bases: TGTGCCAGCAGCTGGACAGGGAGCAATCAGCCCCAGCATTTT. Full variable domain (rest looked up from reference TRBV5-6 and TRBJ1-5): DAGVTQSPTHLIKTRGQQVTLRCSPKSGHDTVSWYQQALGQGPQFIFQYYEEEERQRGNFPDRFSGHQFPNYSSELNVNALLLGDSALYLCASSWTGSNQPQHFGDGTRLSIL.

This rearrangement joins TRBV7-3 to TRBJ2-3, with D unclear. Germline loops: CDR1 SGHTA, CDR2 FQGTGA. Trimming removed 5 bases from V and 5 bases from J, with 11 bases in between. The CDR3 length is 13 residues. CDR3 in DNA: TGTGCCAGCAGCCCCCGAGACCAAGATACGCAGTATTTT. This translates into CASSPRDQDTQYF.

The rearrangement uses TRBV28 and TRBJ2-5, with D perhaps matching TRBD1 (5 bases). The CDR3 is 14 amino acids. V dropped 2 bases and J dropped 5 bases, with 12 bases sitting between them. The germline V gene encodes CDR1 MDHEN and CDR2 SYDVKM. The DNA of the CDR3 is TGTGCCAGCAGTTTAGTCCAGGGCAGGGAGACCCAGTACTTC. It yields the protein CASSLVQGRETQYF.

V and J are TRBV20-1 and TRBJ2-3, with no clear D. Looked up from germline, CDR1 is DFQATT and CDR2 is SNEGSKA (reference sequence). The CDR3 runs 11 residues. V lost 6 bases and J lost 6, with 10 bases in between. The CDR3 DNA reads as TGCAGTGCCCCCCGTCCGGATACGCAGTATTTT. It yields the protein CSAPRPDTQYF.

The chain links TRBV30 to TRBJ2-7, with D tentatively TRBD1 or TRBD2 (5 bases each). Trimming stripped 4 bases from V and 2 bases from J, with 6 bases between. The germline V gene encodes CDR1 GTSNPN and CDR2 SVGIG (reference sequence). The CDR3 has 11 residues. Here the CDR3 DNA reads TGTGCCTGGATGGGGGCCTACGAGCAGTACTTC. Its translation is CAWMGAYEQYF.

This chain connects TRBV18 to TRBJ1-1; no firm D call. Trimming cost V 1 base and J 0 bases, with 3 bases left between them. The CDR3 is 13 amino acids. The V gene's germline CDR1 is KGHSH and CDR2 LQKENI. The CDR3 is CASSPHLNTEAFF. In DNA, the CDR3 is TGTGCCAGCTCACCACACTTGAACACTGAAGCTTTCTTT.

The CDR3 DNA reads as TGTGCCAGCAGCCAAGATGGGATGGACAGGGGCGGTGAGACCCAGTACTTC. It translates to CASSQDGMDRGGETQYF. This chain links TRBV4-2 with TRBJ2-5; the match to TRBD1 covers 9 bases. The CDR3 runs 17 residues. The V gene's germline CDR1 is LGHNA and CDR2 YNFKEQ. J was trimmed by 5 bases and V by 0 bases; bases with no gene match: 10.

The chain recombines TRBV6-5 with TRBJ2-5; D perhaps matches TRBD1 (6 bases). Germline V gives CDR1 MNHEY, CDR2 SVGAGI. V was pared by 2 bases and J by 5 bases, with 18 bases between. The CDR3 spans 16 residues. The CDR3 loop reads CASSYRGRPDWETQYF. The DNA of the CDR3 is TGTGCCAGCAGTTACAGGGGGAGACCGGACTGGGAGACCCAGTACTTC.

The chain carries TRBV7-2 and TRBJ1-5; D is unresolved. Trimming pared 4 bases from V and 0 bases from J, leaving 4 bases between. This CDR3 spans 13 amino acids. The germline V gene has CDR1 SGHTA and CDR2 FQGNSA. The CDR3 DNA sequence: TGTGCCAGCAGCTGGAATAGCAATCAGCCCCAGCATTTT. Translated, it gives CASSWNSNQPQHF.

V is TRBV18 and J is TRBJ2-7; possibly TRBD2 for D (5 bases). The V end was cut by 5 bases, the J end by 3 bases, with 23 bases between. This CDR3 is built from 17 residues. Germline V gene sequence: CDR1 KGHSH, CDR2 LQKENI. CDR3 nucleotide sequence: TGTGCCAGCTCAACAACCTTCCCACGAGGGAAGCACTACGAGCAGTACTTC. It yields the protein CASSTTFPRGKHYEQYF.